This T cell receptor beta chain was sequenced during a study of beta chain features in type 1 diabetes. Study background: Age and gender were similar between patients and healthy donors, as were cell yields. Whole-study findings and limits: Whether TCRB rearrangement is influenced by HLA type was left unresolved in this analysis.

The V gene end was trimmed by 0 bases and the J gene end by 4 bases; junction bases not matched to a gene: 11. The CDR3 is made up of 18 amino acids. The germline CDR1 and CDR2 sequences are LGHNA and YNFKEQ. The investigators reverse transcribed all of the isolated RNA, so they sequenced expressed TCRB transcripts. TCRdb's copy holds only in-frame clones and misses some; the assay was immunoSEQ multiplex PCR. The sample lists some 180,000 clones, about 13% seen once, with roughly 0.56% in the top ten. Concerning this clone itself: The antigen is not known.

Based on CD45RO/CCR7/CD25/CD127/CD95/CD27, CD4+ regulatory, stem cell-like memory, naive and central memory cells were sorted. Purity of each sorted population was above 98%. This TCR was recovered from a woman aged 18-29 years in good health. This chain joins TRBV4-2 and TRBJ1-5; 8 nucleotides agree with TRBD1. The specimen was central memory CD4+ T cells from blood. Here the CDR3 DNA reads TGTGCCAGCAGCCAAGAGTTGACAGGGGAGAGGGGTAATCAGCCCCAGCATTTT. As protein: CASSQELTGERGNQPQHF.